The rows below give T cell receptor beta chains drawn from one sample of a study of beta chain features in type 1 diabetes. Repertoires were generated with immunoSEQ multiplex PCR, while TCRdb's copy carries only in-frame clones and drops some. Here the sample spans 300,000 to 350,000 clones, less than 10% being singletons. The sample comprised central memory CD4+ T cells from blood. These receptor sequences come from a woman younger than 30 in good health. CDR3s leave out the opening cysteine and the closing phenylalanine or tryptophan. Each record gives: V gene, clone size, J gene, CDR3 protein. Size values are once, few and many counts, or a class for expanded clones, and some rows have none.

TRBV6-1	few	TRBJ2-3	ASHWGRVTDTQY
TRBV2	few	TRBJ2-7	ASSRRLVRGTYEQY
TRBV9	few	TRBJ2-5	ASSKGLALETQY
TRBV11-2	many	TRBJ2-3	ASSLFPGRTSTDTQY
TRBV10-3	few	TRBJ2-7	AISSTVGGVEQY
TRBV7-9	many	TRBJ1-5	ASSLSSNQPQH
TRBV7-2	few	TRBJ2-4	ASSVQVAKNIQY
TRBV7-9	few	TRBJ1-2	ASAQQSYYGYT
TRBV7-2	NA	TRBJ2-3	ASSSQHRGADTQY
TRBV11-2	few	TRBJ2-3	ASKLAGGDTQY
TRBV28	few	TRBJ1-3	ASSLVVSGNTIY
TRBV6-6	few	TRBJ1-5	ASFEGGGPYQPQH
TRBV7-2	NA	TRBJ2-7	ASSPLTGSSYEQY
TRBV19	NA	TRBJ1-2	ASSIVTGTGTYGYT
TRBV28	few	TRBJ2-1	ASSRGLAEYNEQF
TRBV5-4	few	TRBJ2-7	ASSLGQGAFAYEQY
TRBV13	NA	TRBJ2-1	ASSLVVRGPLDNEQF
TRBV6-6	few	TRBJ2-1	ASSLRREGPNEQF
TRBV6-5	NA	TRBJ2-2	ASRGLASPTGELF
TRBV5-1	many	TRBJ2-1	ASSLGGSRYNEQF
TRBV28	few	TRBJ1-2	ASSSGSKGNYGYT
TRBV7-2	many	TRBJ1-4	ASRAGNNEKLF
TRBV5-1	NA	TRBJ2-4	ASSLYGTGLAKNIQY
TRBV25-1	few	TRBJ1-1	ASSESVGNTEAF
TRBV5-1	NA	TRBJ2-3	ASSSLAGGSPSTDTQY
TRBV6-6	few	TRBJ1-5	ASSFSGWNQPQH
TRBV4-3	few	TRBJ2-6	ASSQDSWAGANVLT
TRBV19	few	TRBJ2-7	ASSINPTGSYEQY
TRBV5-4	NA	TRBJ1-1	ASTGQGEAF
TRBV7-2	NA	TRBJ1-4	ASSRDRQNEKLF
TRBV28	few	TRBJ1-5	ASSLFRLQPQH
TRBV29-1	many	TRBJ1-2	SVSGTVVDGYT
TRBV7-2	NA	TRBJ1-5	ASSFWQGSQPQH
TRBV28	few	TRBJ2-7	ASSLAGDRREQY
TRBV10-2	NA	TRBJ2-6	AIVFGQGMTGANVLT
TRBV2	few	TRBJ2-3	ASKKSGLAGDTDTQY
TRBV25-1	NA	TRBJ1-3	ASSGGVGNTIY
TRBV7-2	few	TRBJ1-2	ASSLALGVMGGYT
TRBV27	NA	TRBJ1-4	ASSYSRGEKLF
TRBV28	NA	TRBJ1-3	ATFEGGGNTIY
TRBV6-1	few	TRBJ2-7	ASRDDQIYEQY
TRBV9	few	TRBJ2-3	ASSAPGSRSDTQY
TRBV25-1	NA	TRBJ2-1	ASSKPGGNEQF
TRBV2	NA	TRBJ2-7	ASSSLKLEQY
TRBV11-2	NA	TRBJ2-1	ASSLEASGSTQSSYNEQF
TRBV11-3	few	TRBJ2-2	ASSTRYGGELF
TRBV7-9	NA	TRBJ2-2	ASSKFARGRSGELF
TRBV28	many	TRBJ2-5	ASSPRLAGAETQY
TRBV7-2	many	TRBJ1-1	ASSLVAGTGSSAF
TRBV7-9	NA	TRBJ2-1	ASSQLAGGRYNEQF